This is a list of T cell receptor beta chains from one sample in a study of blood T cell repertoires in COVID-19. Clones were sequenced by immunoSEQ multiplex PCR, and TCRdb holds only the in-frame ones, with some missing. Of about 250,000 clones listed, approximately 90% are singletons. Material for sequencing was PBMCs or T cells enriched from blood (not recorded which). The receptors shown here come from a woman aged 45 to 65 who had recovered from COVID-19. The CDR3 runs from the conserved cysteine through the conserved F or W. The D gene is left open where the match is weak.

>TRBJ2-5|TRBD2|TRBV10-3
CAITSGGGETQYF
>TRBJ2-1|TRBD1|TRBV19
CASSISGQSYNEQFF
>TRBJ2-5|-|TRBV6-2/TRBV6-3
CASSYSRAGLGTQYF
>TRBJ2-3|-|TRBV20-1
CSALPGDTQYF
>TRBJ2-7|TRBD1|TRBV5-1
CASSFSQGAPYEQYF
>TRBJ1-1|-|TRBV29-1
CSVGQSNTEAFF
>TRBJ2-2|-|TRBV9
CASSVSRGELFF
>TRBJ1-5|TRBD1|TRBV27
CASSLYGQGGTRQPQHF
>TRBJ1-4|-|TRBV2
CASSQRTPSQGEKLFF
>TRBJ1-3|TRBD1|TRBV27
CASSKTGGSGNTIYF
>TRBJ1-3|TRBD1|TRBV2
CASRGQSGNTIYF
>TRBJ2-7|TRBD1|TRBV7-9
CASSFGRQGSYEQYF
>TRBJ1-2|-|TRBV11-2
CASSPRGGLTNYGYTF
>TRBJ1-1|-|TRBV30
CAWTNPRTEAFF
>TRBJ2-7|TRBD2|TRBV7-2
CASSLAPGLAGGYSYEQYF
>TRBJ2-1|-|TRBV29-1
CSGRDSNYNEQFF
>TRBJ2-3|-|TRBV4-3
CASSQAAEGTDTQYF
>TRBJ1-2|TRBD1|TRBV28
CASSFGTGVGYTF
>TRBJ1-2|TRBD1|TRBV7-2
CASSPTGTGYNYGYTF
>TRBJ1-4|-|TRBV28
CASSLRLRQPNEKLFF
>TRBJ1-2|TRBD1|TRBV7-3
CASSRDRAGGYTF
>TRBJ2-7|TRBD1|TRBV11-2
CASSLIWTGPLNEQYF
>TRBJ2-3|-|TRBV21-1
CASSRGTSGSISRADTQYF
>TRBJ1-5|TRBD1|TRBV2
CASSDWAGGNQPQHF
>TRBJ2-2|TRBD2|TRBV7-2
CASRRLAGVETGELFF
>TRBJ1-4|-|TRBV28
CASSLLGRVEKLFF
>TRBJ2-3|-|TRBV4-1
CASSQTSSTDTQYF
>TRBJ2-7|TRBD2|TRBV4-3
CASSLRLAGTYEQYF
>TRBJ2-7|-|TRBV27
CASSSQLGRDEQYF
>TRBJ1-5|-|TRBV6-5
CASSYSRDNQPQHF
>TRBJ2-1|TRBD2|TRBV4-2
CASSLTTGTSGGNEQFF
>TRBJ2-1|-|TRBV28
CASSIAAASYNEQFF
>TRBJ1-1|TRBD1|TRBV7-3
CASSSQGVGTEAFF
>TRBJ2-3|TRBD1|TRBV7-9
CASSPRQGAHDTQYF
>TRBJ1-3|TRBD1|TRBV28
CASSLQGRGKGNTIYF
>TRBJ2-3|-|TRBV6-4
CASSVGLSTDTQYF
>TRBJ1-2|-|TRBV20-1
CSASRRTGNYGYTF
>TRBJ2-7|-|TRBV7-9
CASSLQGYEQYF
>TRBJ2-3|-|TRBV6-1
CASSVRLDGTGDTQYF
>TRBJ1-5|-|TRBV5-5
CASSSGGESNQPQHF
>TRBJ1-2|-|TRBV6-5
CASRGSRGESEGYTF
>TRBJ2-1|-|TRBV20-1
CSADPRGMQFF
>TRBJ2-1|TRBD2|TRBV28
CASRLIAGGSYNEQFF
>TRBJ1-5|-|TRBV6-5
CASISGGNQPQHF
>TRBJ1-6|TRBD1|TRBV28
CASSLRTGVSPLHF
>TRBJ2-2|-|TRBV7-3
CASSLGTGFTGELFF
>TRBJ2-7|-|TRBV15
CATSRTRARDYEQYF
>TRBJ2-7|-|TRBV25-1
CASSEGARYEQYF
>TRBJ1-4|-|TRBV14
CASSGDSNEKLFF
>TRBJ2-1|TRBD2|TRBV14
CASSQDWVGASGTQKKYNEQFF
>TRBJ2-5|TRBD1|TRBV7-2
CASSLDRRQETQYF